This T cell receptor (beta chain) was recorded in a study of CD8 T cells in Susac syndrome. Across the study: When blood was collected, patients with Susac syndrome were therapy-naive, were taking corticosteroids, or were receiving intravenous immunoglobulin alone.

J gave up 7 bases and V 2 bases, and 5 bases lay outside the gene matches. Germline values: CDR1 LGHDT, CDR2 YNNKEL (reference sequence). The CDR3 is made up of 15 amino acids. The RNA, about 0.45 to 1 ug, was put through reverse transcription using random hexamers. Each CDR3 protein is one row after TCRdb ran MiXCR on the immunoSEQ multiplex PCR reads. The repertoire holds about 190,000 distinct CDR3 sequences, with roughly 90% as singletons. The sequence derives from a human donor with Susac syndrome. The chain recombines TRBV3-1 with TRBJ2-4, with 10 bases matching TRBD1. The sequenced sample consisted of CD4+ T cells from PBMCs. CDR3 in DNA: TGTGCCAGCAGCCAAAGGGGACAGGGGCGGAACATTCAGTACTTC. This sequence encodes CASSQRGQGRNIQYF.